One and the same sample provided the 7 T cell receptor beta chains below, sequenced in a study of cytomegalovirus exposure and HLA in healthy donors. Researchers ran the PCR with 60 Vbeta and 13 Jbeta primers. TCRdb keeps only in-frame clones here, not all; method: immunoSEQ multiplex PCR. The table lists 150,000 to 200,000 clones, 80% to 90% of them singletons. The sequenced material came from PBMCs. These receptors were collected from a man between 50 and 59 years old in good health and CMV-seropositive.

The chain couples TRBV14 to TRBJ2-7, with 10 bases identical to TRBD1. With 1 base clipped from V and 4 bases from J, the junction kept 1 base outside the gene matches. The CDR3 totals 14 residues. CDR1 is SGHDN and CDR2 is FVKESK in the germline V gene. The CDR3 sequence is CASSQVGQGYEQYV. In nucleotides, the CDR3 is TGTGCCAGCAGCCAAGTGGGACAGGGGTACGAGCAGTACGTC.

The CDR3 here is CASSLRVQGASNTEAFF. The CDR3 coding sequence is TGTGCCAGCAGTTTAAGGGTGCAGGGGGCGAGCAACACTGAAGCTTTCTTT. The chain couples TRBV27 to TRBJ1-1; 8 bases line up with TRBD1. CDR1 and CDR2 (germline): MNHEY, SMNVEV (reference sequence). This CDR3 region has 17 residues. V trimming: 2 bases; J trimming: 2 bases; junction bases outside the gene matches: 10.

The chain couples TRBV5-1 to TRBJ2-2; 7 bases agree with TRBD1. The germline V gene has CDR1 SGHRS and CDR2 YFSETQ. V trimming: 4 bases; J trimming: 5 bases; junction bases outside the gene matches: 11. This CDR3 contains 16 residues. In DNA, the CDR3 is TGCGCCAGCAGCCCAACCGTCACAGGGGCAACCGGGGAGCTGTTTTTT. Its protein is CASSPTVTGATGELFF.

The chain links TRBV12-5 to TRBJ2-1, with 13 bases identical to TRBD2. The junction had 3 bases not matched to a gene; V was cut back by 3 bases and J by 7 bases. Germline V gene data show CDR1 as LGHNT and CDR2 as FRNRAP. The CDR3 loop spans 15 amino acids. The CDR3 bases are TGTGCTAGTGGTTTCACTAGCGGGAGGGGAAATGAGCAGTTCTTC. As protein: CASGFTSGRGNEQFF.

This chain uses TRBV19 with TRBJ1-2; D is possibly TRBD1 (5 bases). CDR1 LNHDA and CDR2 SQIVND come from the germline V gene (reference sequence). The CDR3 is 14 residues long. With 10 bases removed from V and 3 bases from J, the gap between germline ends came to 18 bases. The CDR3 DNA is TGTGCCACCGCGGATAGGGGCGGCTACTATGGCTACACCTTC. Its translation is CATADRGGYYGYTF.

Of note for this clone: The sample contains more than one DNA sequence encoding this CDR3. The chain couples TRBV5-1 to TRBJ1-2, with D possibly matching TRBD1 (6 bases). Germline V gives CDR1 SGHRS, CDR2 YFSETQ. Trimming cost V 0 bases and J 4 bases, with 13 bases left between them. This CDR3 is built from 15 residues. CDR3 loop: CASSLGQQGAYGYTF. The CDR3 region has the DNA TGCGCCAGCAGCTTGGGACAACAGGGTGCCTATGGCTACACCTTC.

In DNA form, the CDR3 reads TGTGCCAGCAGTTACGGAGCGGGGGGGCCCACAGATACGCAGTATTTT. As protein: CASSYGAGGPTDTQYF. The rearrangement links TRBV6-6 to TRBJ2-3; 10 bases align to TRBD2. Trimming took 2 bases from V and 2 from J; bases not matched to a gene: 4. Per the germline V gene, CDR1 is MNHNY and CDR2 is SVGAGI (reference sequence). The CDR3 is 16 amino acids.